This T cell receptor (beta chain) was sequenced during a study of regulatory T cells in long-lasting Graves disease. Time point noted: newly diagnosed GD, antithyroid drugs for less than 3 months. Making the TCR library involved RNA that had been extracted from PBMCs. HTBI primers from iRepertoire and Arm-PCR of CDR3 regions yielded the TCR beta libraries. TCRdb processed the multiplex PCR reads anew with MiXCR; each CDR3 protein has one entry. Of about 210,000 distinct CDR3 sequences in the sample, roughly 19% were seen once. CDR1 LNHDA and CDR2 SQIVND come from the germline V gene (reference sequence). V lost 3 bases, J lost 6 bases, and 6 bases stayed unmatched. The CDR3 consists of 15 residues. This clonotype came up many times. The sample was also linked to a second study, of T cells in Graves' hyperthyroidism and ophthalmopathy.

The specimen was peripheral blood mononuclear cells (PBMCs), collected at new diagnosis, from a patient treated with antithyroid drugs. The chain has TRBV19 and TRBJ2-1; 9 bases are a match to TRBD2. The TCR was taken from a woman aged 25 to 39 with Graves disease. Here the CDR3 reads CASSIGGTSSNEQFF. The CDR3 nucleotides read TGTGCCAGTAGTATTGGGGGGACTAGCAGCAATGAGCAGTTCTTC. The full variable domain, rest sourced from reference TRBV19 and TRBJ2-1, is DGGITQSPKYLFRKEGQNVTLSCEQNLNHDAMYWYRQDPGQGLRLIYYSQIVNDFQKGDIAEGYSVSREKKESFPLTVTSAQKNPTAFYLCASSIGGTSSNEQFFGPGTRLTVL.